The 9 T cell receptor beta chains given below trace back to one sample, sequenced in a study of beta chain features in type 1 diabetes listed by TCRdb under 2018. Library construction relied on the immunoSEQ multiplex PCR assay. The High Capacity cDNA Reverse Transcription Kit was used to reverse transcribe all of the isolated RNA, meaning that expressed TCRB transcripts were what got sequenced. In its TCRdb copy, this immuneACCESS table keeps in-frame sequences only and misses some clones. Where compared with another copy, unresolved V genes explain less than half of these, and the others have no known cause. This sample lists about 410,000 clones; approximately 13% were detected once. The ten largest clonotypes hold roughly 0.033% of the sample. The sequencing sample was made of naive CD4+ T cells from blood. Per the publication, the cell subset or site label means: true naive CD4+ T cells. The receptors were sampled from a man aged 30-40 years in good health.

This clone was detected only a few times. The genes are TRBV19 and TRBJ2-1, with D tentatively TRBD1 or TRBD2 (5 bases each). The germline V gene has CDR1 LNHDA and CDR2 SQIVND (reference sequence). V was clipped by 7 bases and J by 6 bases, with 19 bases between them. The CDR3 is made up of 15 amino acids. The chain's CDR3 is CASTNRDRGFNEQFF. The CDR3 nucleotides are TGTGCCAGTACCAACCGGGACCGAGGATTCAATGAGCAGTTCTTC.

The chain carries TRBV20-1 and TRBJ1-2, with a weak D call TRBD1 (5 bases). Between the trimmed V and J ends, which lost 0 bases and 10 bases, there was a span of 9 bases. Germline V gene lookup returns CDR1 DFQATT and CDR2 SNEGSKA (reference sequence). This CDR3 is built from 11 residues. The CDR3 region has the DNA TGCAGTGCTAGAGAAAGCGGGACCTACACCTTC. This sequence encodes CSARESGTYTF.

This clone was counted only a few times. This CDR3 is CASSPGGGSAYNEQFF. As DNA, the CDR3 is TGTGCCAGCAGCCCGGGGGGAGGTTCGGCCTACAATGAGCAGTTCTTC. The rearrangement joins TRBV5-4 to TRBJ2-1; 7 bases align to TRBD2. The CDR3 has 16 amino acids. CDR1 SGHNT and CDR2 YYREEE come from the germline V gene (reference sequence). The junction had 9 bases not matched to a gene; V was cut back by 4 bases and J by 2 bases. The full variable domain, with the rest looked up from reference TRBV5-4 and TRBJ2-1, is ETGVTQSPTHLIKTRGQQVTLRCSSQSGHNTVSWYQQALGQGPQFIFQYYREEENGRGNFPPRFSGLQFPNYSSELNVNALELDDSALYLCASSPGGGSAYNEQFFGPGTRLTVL.

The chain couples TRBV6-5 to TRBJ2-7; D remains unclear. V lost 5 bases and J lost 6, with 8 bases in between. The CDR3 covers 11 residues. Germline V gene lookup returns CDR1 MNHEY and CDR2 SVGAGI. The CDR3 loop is CASSTAREQYF. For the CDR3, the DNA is TGTGCCAGCAGTACGGCTCGCGAGCAGTACTTC.

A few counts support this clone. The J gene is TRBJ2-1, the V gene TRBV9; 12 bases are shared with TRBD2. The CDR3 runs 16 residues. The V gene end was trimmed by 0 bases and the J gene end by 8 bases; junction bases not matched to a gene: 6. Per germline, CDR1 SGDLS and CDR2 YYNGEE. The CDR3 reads CASSVVTSGSFHEQFF. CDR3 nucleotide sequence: TGTGCCAGCAGCGTAGTGACTAGCGGGAGTTTCCATGAGCAGTTCTTC.

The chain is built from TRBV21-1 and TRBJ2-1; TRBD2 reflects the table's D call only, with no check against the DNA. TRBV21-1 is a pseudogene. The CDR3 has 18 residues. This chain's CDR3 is CASSAQLVWRSSYNEQFF. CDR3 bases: TGTGCCAGCAGCGCGCAACTTGTTTGGAGAAGCTCCTACAATGAGCAGTTCTTC.

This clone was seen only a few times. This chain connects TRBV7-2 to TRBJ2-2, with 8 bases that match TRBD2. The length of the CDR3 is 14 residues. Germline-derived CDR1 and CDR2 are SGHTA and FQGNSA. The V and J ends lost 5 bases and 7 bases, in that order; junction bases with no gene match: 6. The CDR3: CASSLKREHGELFF. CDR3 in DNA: TGTGCCAGCAGCCTCAAGCGGGAGCACGGGGAGCTGTTTTTT.

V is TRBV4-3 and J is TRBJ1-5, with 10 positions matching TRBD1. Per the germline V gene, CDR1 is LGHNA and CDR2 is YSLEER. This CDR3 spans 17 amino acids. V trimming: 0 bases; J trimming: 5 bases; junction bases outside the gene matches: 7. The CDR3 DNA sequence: TGCGCCAGCAGCCAAGAGGCTCGGGACAGGGGTCATCAGCCCCAGCATTTT. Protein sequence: CASSQEARDRGHQPQHF.

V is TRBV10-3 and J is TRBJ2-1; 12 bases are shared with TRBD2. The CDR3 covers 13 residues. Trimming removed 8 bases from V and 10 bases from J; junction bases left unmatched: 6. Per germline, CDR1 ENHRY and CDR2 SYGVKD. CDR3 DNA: TGTGCCATCCTAGCGGGAGGGGATGCGGAGCAGTTCTTC. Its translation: CAILAGGDAEQFF.